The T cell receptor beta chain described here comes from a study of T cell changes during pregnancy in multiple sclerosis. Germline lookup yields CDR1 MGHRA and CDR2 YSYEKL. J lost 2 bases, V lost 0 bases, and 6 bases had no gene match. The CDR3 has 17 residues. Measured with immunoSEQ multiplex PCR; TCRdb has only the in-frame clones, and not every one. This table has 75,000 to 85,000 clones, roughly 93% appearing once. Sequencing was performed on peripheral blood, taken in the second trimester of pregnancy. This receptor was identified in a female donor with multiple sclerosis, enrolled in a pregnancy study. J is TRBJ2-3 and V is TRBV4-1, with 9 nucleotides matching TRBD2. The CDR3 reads CASSQDLAGGVTDTQYF. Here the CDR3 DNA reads TGCGCCAGCAGCCAAGATCTTGCGGGGGGGGTCACAGATACGCAGTATTTT.